Detailed here is one T cell receptor (beta chain). The entry originates in a study of regulatory T cells in long-lasting Graves disease. Sample time point: newly diagnosed GD, antithyroid drugs for less than 3 months. TCR sequences were obtained from RNA taken from PBMCs. The authors built TCR beta libraries using iRepertoire HTBI primers and Arm-PCR of CDR3 regions. TCRdb reprocessed the multiplex PCR reads via MiXCR and lists one record per CDR3 protein. This sample carries some 410,000 distinct CDR3 sequences, 16% of them seen once, and the ten largest clones take about 10%. After removal of 0 bases from V and 8 bases from J, the junction contained 7 bases not matched to a gene. This CDR3 has 16 amino acids. Per germline, CDR1 SEHNR and CDR2 FQNEAQ (reference sequence). These same data were also listed under a study on T cells in Graves' hyperthyroidism and ophthalmopathy.

Sample: peripheral blood mononuclear cells (PBMCs), taken at new diagnosis, from a patient treated with antithyroid drugs. This TCR came from a woman younger than 45 with Graves disease. The chain is built from TRBV7-9 and TRBJ2-1; 10 bases are shared with TRBD1. Here the CDR3 reads CASSLADRGLRDEQFF. The CDR3 nucleotides read TGTGCCAGCAGCTTAGCAGACAGGGGGCTACGAGATGAGCAGTTCTTC. Full variable domain (missing parts from reference TRBV7-9 and TRBJ2-1): DTGVSQNPRHKITKRGQNVTFRCDPISEHNRLYWYRQTLGQGPEFLTYFQNEAQLEKSRLLSDRFSAERPKGSFSTLEIQRTEQGDSAMYLCASSLADRGLRDEQFFGPGTRLTVL.